The next 21 T cell receptor beta chains were all read from a single sample in a study of cytomegalovirus exposure and HLA in healthy donors. With 60 Vbeta and 13 Jbeta primers, the PCR was carried out. Clones were read by immunoSEQ multiplex PCR, and TCRdb kept only the in-frame ones, dropping some. The sample table sets out around 110,000 clones. Material: PBMCs. The receptors come from a man between 40 and 49 years old in good health and CMV-seropositive.

The V gene is TRBV2, the J gene TRBJ2-7, with TRBD1 matching over 7 bases. From germline, CDR1 is SNHLY and CDR2 FYNNEI. Losses at the gene ends were 7 bases for V and 0 bases for J; bases not matched to a gene: 3. The CDR3 runs to 13 residues. CDR3: CASTGTDSYEQYF. Here the CDR3 DNA reads TGTGCCAGCACCGGGACAGACTCCTACGAGCAGTACTTC.

The V gene is TRBV19, the J gene TRBJ2-1; 9 nucleotides align to TRBD2. The CDR3 contains 15 residues. The ends lost 3 bases at V and 7 bases at J; junction bases unmatched: 7. Germline assignment: CDR1 LNHDA and CDR2 SQIVND (reference sequence). CDR3 in amino acids: CASSIGLAGQNEQFF. The CDR3 nucleotides are TGTGCCAGTAGTATCGGGCTAGCGGGACAAAATGAGCAGTTCTTC.

This chain uses TRBV5-4 with TRBJ1-1, with D perhaps matching TRBD1 (6 bases). CDR1 and CDR2 from the germline V gene are SGHNT and YYREEE (reference sequence). The CDR3 covers 13 residues. The V end was cut by 5 bases, the J end by 7 bases, with 15 bases between. DNA for the CDR3: TGTGCCAGCAGTTTCACAGGGTGGAGTGAAGCTTTCTTT. This sequence encodes CASSFTGWSEAFF.

This chain uses TRBV4-2 with TRBJ2-5; 7 bases match TRBD1. Germline loops: CDR1 LGHNA, CDR2 YNFKEQ. The CDR3 has 15 amino acids. The junction had 11 bases not matched to a gene; V was cut back by 5 bases and J by 5 bases. The CDR3 loop reads CASSIRPDRVETQYF. DNA of the CDR3: TGTGCCAGCAGCATCAGGCCTGACAGGGTGGAGACCCAGTACTTC.

V gene TRBV5-8 combines with J gene TRBJ2-5; the D gene is possibly TRBD1 (5 bases). Between the trimmed V and J ends, which lost 2 bases and 4 bases, there was a span of 12 bases. There are 14 residues in the CDR3. Germline V gene data show CDR1 as SGHTS and CDR2 as YDEGEE. The CDR3 loop is CASSLRQGGETQYF. The CDR3 nucleotides read TGTGCCAGCAGCTTAAGGCAGGGCGGAGAGACCCAGTACTTC.

This chain joins TRBV6-5 and TRBJ2-3, with 10 bases that match TRBD2. The CDR3 is made up of 15 amino acids. CDR1 and CDR2 (germline): MNHEY, SVGAGI. Germline trimming cut 4 bases from V and 4 bases from J; bases unmatched to any gene: 5. The CDR3 DNA is TGTGCCAGCAGTTCAACTAGCGGGAAAGCAGATACGCAGTATTTT. The encoded protein is CASSSTSGKADTQYF.

V gene TRBV11-2 combines with J gene TRBJ2-1, with D perhaps matching TRBD2 (6 bases). The CDR3 spans 12 residues. Between the trimmed V and J ends, which lost 5 bases and 8 bases, there was a span of 10 bases. Germline V gene lookup returns CDR1 SGHAT and CDR2 FQNNGV. This CDR3 is CASSPGEDEQFF. The CDR3 bases are TGTGCCAGCAGCCCGGGGGAAGATGAGCAGTTCTTC.

J is TRBJ2-1 and V is TRBV4-3; 9 nucleotides line up with TRBD2. Germline V lookup: CDR1 LGHNA, CDR2 YSLEER. This CDR3 has 18 amino acids. With 4 bases clipped from V and 7 bases from J, the junction kept 17 bases outside the gene matches. CDR3 protein: CASSPGVAGALQGNEQFF. CDR3 coding DNA: TGCGCCAGCAGCCCCGGGGTAGCGGGAGCCCTTCAAGGGAATGAGCAGTTCTTC.

The gene calls are TRBV13 and TRBJ2-5; 8 bases are shared with TRBD1. The J call may not be correct, given that the DNA end is closer to TRBJ2-7. This CDR3 contains 15 residues. CDR1 is PRHDT and CDR2 is FYEKMQ in the germline V gene (reference sequence). The DNA for the CDR3 is TGTGCCAGCAGCTTAGGAGACAGGGGTCCCTACGAGCAGTACTTC. Translated, it gives CASSLGDRGPYEQYF.

This rearrangement joins TRBV7-3 to TRBJ2-2; a weak D match, TRBD1 (6 bases). With 2 bases removed from V and 9 bases from J, the gap between germline ends came to 19 bases. CDR1 is SGHTA, CDR2 FQGTGA, per germline. This CDR3 is 16 amino acids long. The CDR3 DNA follows: TGTGCCAGCAGCTTACTTGGACAGCCCGGTAGCCGGGAGCTGTTTTTT. Protein sequence: CASSLLGQPGSRELFF.

Here the CDR3 DNA reads TGTGCCAGCAGTTCACTCCTGAGCGGGATTTTTAACGAGCAGTACTTC. Protein sequence: CASSSLLSGIFNEQYF. V and J are TRBV6-5 and TRBJ2-7; 7 nucleotides line up with TRBD2. Trimming removed 4 bases from V and 5 bases from J; junction bases left unmatched: 14. CDR1 and CDR2 (germline): MNHEY, SVGAGI. The CDR3 sequence is 16 residues long.

The chain employs TRBV4-3 and TRBJ2-7, with D possibly matching TRBD2 (6 bases). Germline-derived CDR1 and CDR2 are LGHNA and YSLEER. V was clipped by 1 base and J by 6 bases, with 19 bases between them. The CDR3 sequence is 16 residues long. Written as DNA, the CDR3 is TGCGCCAGCAGCCAAGCGCCTTGGGACTCCTTCGCCGAGCAGTACTTC. Translating it yields CASSQAPWDSFAEQYF.

The V and J genes are TRBV4-1 and TRBJ2-2, with 10 bases lining up with TRBD2. This CDR3 region has 17 residues. The V and J ends lost 0 bases and 8 bases, in that order; junction bases with no gene match: 9. CDR1 MGHRA and CDR2 YSYEKL come from the germline V gene. CDR3 bases: TGCGCCAGCAGCCAAGAAGACCCTAGCGGGAGTGGGGGGGAGCTGTTTTTT. Translating gives CASSQEDPSGSGGELFF.

The gene calls are TRBV2 and TRBJ2-3; the match to TRBD1 covers 7 bases. The CDR3 extends over 14 amino acids. Trimming cost V 5 bases and J 1 base; bases outside gene matches: 3. Germline lookup yields CDR1 SNHLY and CDR2 FYNNEI. DNA of the CDR3: TGTGCCAGCAGTTTTGGACAGGGCACAGATACGCAGTATTTT. Translating gives CASSFGQGTDTQYF.

The chain joins TRBV2 to TRBJ1-1; a weak D match, TRBD1 (6 bases). Germline V gene lookup returns CDR1 SNHLY and CDR2 FYNNEI. CDR3 length: 15 amino acids. Trimming cost V 6 bases and J 3 bases, with 17 bases left between them. CDR3 loop: CASRRPQGKDTEAFF. CDR3 DNA sequence: TGTGCCAGCAGGAGGCCTCAGGGGAAGGACACTGAAGCTTTCTTT.

The rearrangement joins TRBV9 to TRBJ2-6, with unresolved D. The ends were cut back, 0 bases at V and 0 bases at J, with 13 bases in the middle. Germline CDR1 SGDLS, CDR2 YYNGEE. This CDR3 is 18 amino acids long. The CDR3 protein is CASSVGAASPSGANVLTF. As DNA, the CDR3 is TGTGCCAGCAGCGTAGGGGCCGCCAGTCCCTCTGGGGCCAACGTCCTGACTTTC. Variable domain in full (rest from reference TRBV9 and TRBJ2-6): DSGVTQTPKHLITATGQRVTLRCSPRSGDLSVYWYQQSLDQGLQFLIQYYNGEERAKGNILERFSAQQFPDLHSELNLSSLELGDSALYFCASSVGAASPSGANVLTFGAGSRLTVL.

V usage is TRBV19 and J usage is TRBJ2-5, with 14 bases fitting TRBD2. The J segment lost 4 bases and the V segment lost 9 bases, leaving 7 bases of the junction unmatched. The CDR3 is 15 residues long. Germline lookup yields CDR1 LNHDA and CDR2 SQIVND (reference sequence). The CDR3 bases are TGTGCCAGCACCCAAGGACTAGCGGGAGGAGAGACCCAGTACTTC. This gives the protein CASTQGLAGGETQYF.

The genes are TRBV14 and TRBJ2-5, with 7 nucleotides matching TRBD1. V shed 1 base, J shed 5 bases, and the junction held 7 bases outside the gene matches. CDR1 is SGHDN and CDR2 is FVKESK in the germline V gene. The CDR3 loop spans 15 amino acids. DNA of the CDR3: TGTGCCAGCAGCCAAGTACAGGGGCCGAGGGAGACCCAGTACTTC. Translating gives CASSQVQGPRETQYF.

CDR3 DNA sequence: TGTGCCAGCAGACTCAACGGACAGGAGTATTTTTATGAGCAGTTCTTC. This codes for CASRLNGQEYFYEQFF. V usage is TRBV27 and J usage is TRBJ2-1; 7 nucleotides line up with TRBD1. Per the germline V gene, CDR1 is MNHEY and CDR2 is SMNVEV (reference sequence). V was pared by 6 bases and J by 8 bases, with 16 bases of the junction left unmatched. This CDR3 spans 16 amino acids.

V usage is TRBV15 and J usage is TRBJ2-1; weak D call: TRBD2 (5 bases). V was clipped by 1 base and J by 7 bases, with 23 bases between them. The CDR3 has 18 amino acids. Germline V lookup: CDR1 LNHNV, CDR2 YYDKDF (reference sequence). The CDR3 sequence is CATSRAFVSSQQRNEQFF. CDR3 nucleotide sequence: TGTGCCACCAGCAGAGCTTTTGTGTCTAGCCAACAGCGGAATGAGCAGTTCTTC.

The rearrangement joins TRBV28 to TRBJ2-7; TRBD2 agrees at 11 bases. In germline, CDR1 is MDHEN, CDR2 SYDVKM. The CDR3 sequence is 15 residues long. The junction had 6 bases not matched to a gene; V was cut back by 6 bases and J by 2 bases. DNA of the CDR3: TGTGCCAGCAGCTCGCCGGGACTAGCGGCCTACGAGCAGTACTTC. It specifies CASSSPGLAAYEQYF.